The T cell receptor (beta chain) under discussion was sequenced for a study of blood T cell repertoires in COVID-19. On the study more broadly: COVID-19 samples collected from the United States, Italy and Spain covered acute and convalescent phases. PBMCs, B-cell-depleted T cells, or T cells were the source of the cDNA or gDNA that made up the material.

Only in-frame clones appear in the TCRdb table, and some are missing; sequencing was by immunoSEQ multiplex PCR. Of under 150,000 clones listed, more than 70% are singletons. CDR3 length equals 18 residues. V lost 5 bases and J lost 0; bases outside the gene matches: 9. In germline, CDR1 is SNHLY, CDR2 FYNNEI. The rearrangement joins TRBV2 to TRBJ2-2; TRBD2 matches 10 bases. The sequencing input was peripheral blood. This clonotype was obtained from a human donor in a cohort sampled during active COVID-19. The CDR3 reads CASSRVSGGKTNTGELFF. In nucleotides, the CDR3 is TGTGCCAGCAGTAGAGTTAGCGGGGGGAAAACGAACACCGGGGAGCTGTTTTTT.